This TCR beta chain comes out of a study of response to subunit inactivated influenza vaccine. J gave up 4 bases and V 7 bases, and 7 bases lay outside the gene matches. The CDR3 contains 13 residues. In germline, CDR1 is SQVTM, CDR2 ANQGSEA. There are many counts of this clonotype. From the RT-PCR reads, TCRdb called clonotypes with MiXCR, one entry per CDR3 protein. The table includes about 780,000 distinct CDR3 sequences, 15% to 20% detected once. This TCR was sampled from a man aged 50 or older who received an inactivated influenza vaccine. The chain links TRBV29-1 to TRBJ2-5, with 9 positions matching TRBD1. The source material was PBMCs from blood, sampled approximately 5 days after vaccination. CDR3 sequence reads: CSAGTGGGETQYF. The CDR3 nucleotides read TGCAGCGCCGGAACAGGGGGCGGAGAGACCCAGTACTTC.